The 27 T cell receptor beta chains below come from one sample, sequenced in a study of T-cell reconstitution after alpha-beta-depleted transplantation in children. As it was prepared, the TCRbeta library received unique molecular identifiers. TCRdb reanalysed the PCR reads using MiXCR and keeps one entry per CDR3 protein. Of about 240,000 distinct CDR3 sequences listed, about a quarter are singletons. The sample was PBMCs, taken before TCRalphabeta/CD19-depleted stem cell transplant. Every receptor here comes from a girl aged 2 to 10 with Fanconi anemia, due to receive a stem cell transplant.

The chain links TRBV7-6 to TRBJ2-1; 13 nucleotides align to TRBD2. Germline CDR1 and CDR2: SGHVS and FNYEAQ. Trimming at V came to 0 bases and at J to 1 base, leaving 6 bases not matched to a gene. The CDR3 is 19 residues long. The CDR3 DNA is TGTGCCAGCAGCTTAGCTACCCCGGGACTAGCGGGATCCTACAATGAGCAGTTCTTC. Protein: CASSLATPGLAGSYNEQFF.

V and J are TRBV5-1 and TRBJ2-7; 9 bases align to TRBD1. This CDR3 is 14 amino acids long. The V segment lost 4 bases and the J segment 5 bases; nucleotides outside the gene matches: 7. CDR1 is SGHRS, CDR2 YFSETQ, per germline. CDR3 coding DNA: TGCGCCAGCAGCGTAGGACAGGGGTCCCACGAGCAGTACTTC. This gives the protein CASSVGQGSHEQYF. Full variable domain (missing parts from reference TRBV5-1 and TRBJ2-7): KAGVTQTPRYLIKTRGQQVTLSCSPISGHRSVSWYQQTPGQGLQFLFEYFSETQRNKGNFPGRFSGRQFSNSRSEMNVSTLELGDSALYLCASSVGQGSHEQYFGPGTRLTVT.

This clonotype was found a few times. This chain joins TRBV18 and TRBJ2-7; 8 bases line up with TRBD1. After removal of 2 bases from V and 3 bases from J, the junction contained 3 bases not matched to a gene. There are 14 residues in the CDR3. The germline CDR1 and CDR2 sequences are KGHSH and LQKENI. CDR3 nucleotides: TGTGCCAGCTCACCAAACAGGGGGAGCTACGAGCAGTACTTC. It translates to CASSPNRGSYEQYF. Full variable domain (outside the CDR3, taken from reference TRBV18 and TRBJ2-7): NAGVMQNPRHLVRRRGQEARLRCSPMKGHSHVYWYRQLPEEGLKFMVYLQKENIIDESGMPKERFSAEFPKEGPSILRIQQVVRGDSAAYFCASSPNRGSYEQYFGPGTRLTVT.

In this sample, this clonotype turned up a few times. CDR3 bases: TGTGCCAGCAGCCTCCGACTAGCGGGGGGGGAAATGGATACGCAGTATTTT. Translation: CASSLRLAGGEMDTQYF. The chain uses TRBV9 and TRBJ2-3; 14 bases map to TRBD2. The V segment lost 4 bases and the J segment 6 bases; nucleotides outside the gene matches: 10. CDR1 and CDR2 (germline): SGDLS, YYNGEE. This CDR3 region has 17 residues. Full variable domain (outside the CDR3, taken from reference TRBV9 and TRBJ2-3): DSGVTQTPKHLITATGQRVTLRCSPRSGDLSVYWYQQSLDQGLQFLIQYYNGEERAKGNILERFSAQQFPDLHSELNLSSLELGDSALYFCASSLRLAGGEMDTQYFGPGTRLTVL.

The chain uses TRBV29-1 and TRBJ2-1, with D uncertain. The CDR3 consists of 11 residues. In germline, CDR1 is SQVTM, CDR2 ANQGSEA. The V gene lost 3 bases and the J gene lost 13 bases, with 13 bases spanning the gap. The CDR3 DNA is TGCAGCGTTGAGAAGGGATCCCTACAGTTCTTC. This gives the protein CSVEKGSLQFF.

Ten or more counts support this clonotype. The rearrangement links TRBV20-1 to TRBJ1-5, with D possibly matching TRBD1 (5 bases). With 5 bases removed from V and 4 bases from J, the gap between germline ends came to 18 bases. The CDR3 has 15 amino acids. Per germline, CDR1 DFQATT and CDR2 SNEGSKA (reference sequence). CDR3 residues: CSAGGGRKKNQPQHF. In nucleotides, the CDR3 is TGCAGTGCTGGCGGGGGACGGAAAAAAAATCAGCCCCAGCATTTT.

This clonotype was counted many times. This chain uses TRBV20-1 with TRBJ2-5, with TRBD2 matching over 11 bases. CDR3 size: 15 residues. The germline gives CDR1 DFQATT, CDR2 SNEGSKA (reference sequence). The V gene end was trimmed by 4 bases and the J gene end by 4 bases; junction bases not matched to a gene: 8. The CDR3 region has the DNA TGCAGTGCTAAAGCAACTAGCGGGAGTAGAGAGACCCAGTACTTC. It codes for CSAKATSGSRETQYF.

This clonotype was seen at least ten times. The rearrangement joins TRBV25-1 to TRBJ2-1; 7 positions match TRBD2. The CDR3 length is 16 residues. Trimming at V came to 1 base and at J to 2 bases, leaving 5 bases not matched to a gene. CDR1 is MGHDK, CDR2 SYGVNS, per germline. Here the CDR3 reads CASSELGEGAYNEQFF. The CDR3 coding sequence is TGTGCCAGCAGTGAATTAGGGGAGGGCGCCTACAATGAGCAGTTCTTC. The whole variable domain, remainder taken from reference TRBV25-1 and TRBJ2-1, is EADIYQTPRYLVIGTGKKITLECSQTMGHDKMYWYQQDPGMELHLIHYSYGVNSTEKGDLSSESTVSRIRTEHFPLTLESARPSHTSQYLCASSELGEGAYNEQFFGPGTRLTVL.

J is TRBJ2-3 and V is TRBV20-1; no firm D call. The CDR3 has 11 residues. Trimming left V 1 base short and J 5 bases short, with 4 bases between. The germline gives CDR1 DFQATT, CDR2 SNEGSKA (reference sequence). CDR3 in amino acids: CSARVIDTQYF. As DNA, the CDR3 is TGCAGTGCTAGAGTGATAGATACGCAGTATTTT.

This clonotype was recorded at least ten times. The rearrangement uses TRBV4-2 and TRBJ2-2; possibly TRBD2 for D (5 bases). The V end lost 0 bases, the J end lost 6 bases, and 20 bases lay between the germline ends. The CDR3 extends over 18 amino acids. Germline V gives CDR1 LGHNA, CDR2 YNFKEQ. CDR3 in DNA: TGTGCCAGCAGCCAAGACTTCTTAGTAACTAGTAAGGCCGGGGAGCTGTTTTTT. Protein sequence: CASSQDFLVTSKAGELFF.

V usage is TRBV10-1 and J usage is TRBJ2-7; 7 nucleotides align to TRBD2. Germline CDR1 is WNHNN and CDR2 is SYGVQD (reference sequence). Losses at the gene ends were 0 bases for V and 5 bases for J; bases not matched to a gene: 10. The CDR3 length is 16 residues. This CDR3 is CASSESIPGGQDEQYF. The CDR3 DNA sequence: TGCGCCAGCAGTGAGTCGATCCCGGGAGGACAAGACGAGCAGTACTTC.

This clonotype was observed a handful of times. The chain couples TRBV3-1 to TRBJ2-1; the D is unclear. The germline V gene encodes CDR1 LGHDT and CDR2 YNNKEL (reference sequence). Trimming cost V 2 bases and J 0 bases, with 5 bases left between them. The CDR3 totals 14 residues. CDR3 sequence reads: CASSQYGSYNEQFF. The CDR3 DNA follows: TGTGCCAGCAGCCAATATGGCTCCTACAATGAGCAGTTCTTC.

This clonotype came up a few times. This chain uses TRBV20-1 with TRBJ2-7, with D unclear. This CDR3 spans 12 amino acids. V was shortened by 0 bases and J by 2 bases, with 5 bases between the two germline ends. CDR1 DFQATT and CDR2 SNEGSKA come from the germline V gene (reference sequence). The CDR3 loop is CSAREVPYEQYF. DNA for the CDR3: TGCAGTGCTAGAGAAGTCCCCTACGAGCAGTACTTC.

This clonotype came up a few times. This chain connects TRBV7-9 to TRBJ2-7, with 7 bases matching TRBD2. V lost 4 bases to trimming and J lost 2 bases; unmatched junction nucleotides: 8. Germline CDR1 SEHNR, CDR2 FQNEAQ (reference sequence). The CDR3 has 15 residues. CDR3 DNA sequence: TGTGCCAGCAGCTGGGACTACCACCCCACCTACGAGCAGTACTTC. Translating gives CASSWDYHPTYEQYF.

The chain employs TRBV12-3 or TRBV12-4 and TRBJ2-3, with D possibly matching TRBD2 (5 bases). The CDR3 has 14 residues. V was cut by 4 bases and J by 4 bases, with 12 bases left in between. CDR3 in DNA: TGTGCCAGCAGTTATAGCGCAGGTTCAGATACGCAGTATTTT. This codes for CASSYSAGSDTQYF.

The V and J genes are TRBV20-1 and TRBJ2-7, with 9 nucleotides matching TRBD2. Germline V CDR1 and CDR2: DFQATT, SNEGSKA (reference sequence). The CDR3 extends over 15 amino acids. V dropped 3 bases and J dropped 0; count of bases not matched to a gene: 6. The CDR3 sequence is CSARIGTSFSYEQYF. The CDR3 DNA reads as TGCAGTGCTAGGATAGGGACTAGCTTCTCCTACGAGCAGTACTTC.

This clonotype was found many times. The chain has TRBV20-1 and TRBJ2-5; D may be TRBD2 (7 bases). The CDR3 runs 15 residues. V lost 3 bases and J 4 bases, leaving 18 bases between the germline ends. CDR1 and CDR2 from the germline V gene are DFQATT and SNEGSKA (reference sequence). CDR3 loop: CSARSGGQLPETQYF. The DNA for the CDR3 is TGCAGTGCTAGGTCGGGGGGCCAACTCCCAGAGACCCAGTACTTC.

The sample holds many counts of this clonotype. J is TRBJ2-7 and V is TRBV20-1; no clear D. CDR1 is DFQATT and CDR2 is SNEGSKA in the germline V gene (reference sequence). The CDR3 extends over 11 amino acids. V lost 0 bases to trimming and J lost 6 bases, with 6 bases between them. The CDR3 spells CSARDTPEQYF. CDR3 nucleotide sequence: TGCAGTGCTAGAGATACCCCCGAGCAGTACTTC.

This clonotype was counted at least ten times. V and J are TRBV6-5 and TRBJ2-5; tentative D call: TRBD1 (6 bases). The length of the CDR3 is 17 residues. CDR1 and CDR2 (germline): MNHEY, SVGAGI. Trimming took off 2 bases at V and 1 base at J, with 17 bases between the two ends. The chain's CDR3 is CASSYVRRGQLQETQYF. CDR3 bases: TGTGCCAGCAGTTACGTTAGACGAGGACAGCTCCAAGAGACCCAGTACTTC.

In this sample, this clonotype turned up many times. The J gene is TRBJ2-1, the V gene TRBV4-2; perhaps TRBD2 as D (6 bases). The CDR3 totals 19 residues. From germline, CDR1 is LGHNA and CDR2 YNFKEQ. V shed 1 base and J shed 2 bases, with 21 bases lying between them. Written as DNA, the CDR3 is TGTGCCAGCAGCCAAGTCGGGGCAGCACAAGCTAGCGCCTACAATGAGCAGTTCTTC. Its translation is CASSQVGAAQASAYNEQFF.

This clonotype was found many times. CDR3 amino acids: CSAGTGNNSPLHF. The CDR3 nucleotides read TGCAGCGCTGGGACAGGGAATAATTCACCCCTCCACTTT. The J gene is TRBJ1-6, the V gene TRBV29-1, with TRBD1 matching over 9 bases. This CDR3 has 13 residues. Unmatched junction bases numbered 3, after V lost 7 bases and J lost 5 bases. Germline V gene lookup returns CDR1 SQVTM and CDR2 ANQGSEA.

This clonotype appeared a single time. The V call is TRBV20-1, the J call TRBJ2-3; D remains ambiguous. The CDR3 spans 15 residues. Per the germline V gene, CDR1 is DFQATT and CDR2 is SNEGSKA (reference sequence). V shed 6 bases and J shed 1 base, with 17 bases lying between them. CDR3 DNA sequence: TGCAGTGCACCCGTCGGCACTATCCGCACAGATACGCAGTATTTT. Protein sequence: CSAPVGTIRTDTQYF.

This clonotype was observed a few times. The chain couples TRBV15 to TRBJ1-5; TRBD1 matches at 7 bases. V trimming: 4 bases; J trimming: 5 bases; junction bases outside the gene matches: 11. The CDR3 sequence is 16 residues long. Per germline, CDR1 LNHNV and CDR2 YYDKDF (reference sequence). CDR3 loop: CATSTSNRGLDQPQHF. The CDR3 DNA is TGTGCCACCAGCACCTCCAATAGGGGGCTTGATCAGCCCCAGCATTTT.

This clonotype was observed a handful of times. J is TRBJ2-2 and V is TRBV20-1; D call uncertain. This CDR3 region has 14 residues. V lost 4 bases, J lost 0 bases, and 9 bases lay in between. CDR1 is DFQATT, CDR2 SNEGSKA, per germline (reference sequence). For the CDR3, the DNA is TGCAGTGCTACATATCCCGCGAACACCGGGGAGCTGTTTTTT. The encoded protein is CSATYPANTGELFF.

This clonotype was observed many times. The chain joins TRBV29-1 to TRBJ2-7, with 13 bases lining up with TRBD2. J was trimmed by 2 bases and V by 6 bases; bases with no gene match: 16. The germline CDR1 and CDR2 sequences are SQVTM and ANQGSEA. The CDR3 spans 18 residues. For the CDR3, the DNA is TGCAGCGTCGTAGGGACTAGCGGGAATAAAGATGGGACCTACGAGCAGTACTTC. It is translated as CSVVGTSGNKDGTYEQYF.

This clonotype appeared many times. This chain links TRBV20-1 with TRBJ2-7; 13 bases are a match to TRBD2. The germline V gene encodes CDR1 DFQATT and CDR2 SNEGSKA (reference sequence). The CDR3 has 17 residues. V gave up 0 bases and J gave up 3 bases; unmatched junction bases: 8. CDR3 region: CSARDPTSGRRDYEQYF. In DNA, the CDR3 is TGCAGTGCTAGAGATCCGACTAGCGGGAGGAGGGACTACGAGCAGTACTTC.

This chain connects TRBV9 to TRBJ2-2, with 8 bases identical to TRBD1. Germline V gene sequence: CDR1 SGDLS, CDR2 YYNGEE. The V gene end was trimmed by 1 base and the J gene end by 6 bases; junction bases not matched to a gene: 5. CDR3 length: 15 amino acids. CDR3 in amino acids: CASSVQGANAGELFF. The CDR3, as DNA: TGTGCCAGCAGCGTACAGGGGGCTAACGCCGGGGAGCTGTTTTTT.